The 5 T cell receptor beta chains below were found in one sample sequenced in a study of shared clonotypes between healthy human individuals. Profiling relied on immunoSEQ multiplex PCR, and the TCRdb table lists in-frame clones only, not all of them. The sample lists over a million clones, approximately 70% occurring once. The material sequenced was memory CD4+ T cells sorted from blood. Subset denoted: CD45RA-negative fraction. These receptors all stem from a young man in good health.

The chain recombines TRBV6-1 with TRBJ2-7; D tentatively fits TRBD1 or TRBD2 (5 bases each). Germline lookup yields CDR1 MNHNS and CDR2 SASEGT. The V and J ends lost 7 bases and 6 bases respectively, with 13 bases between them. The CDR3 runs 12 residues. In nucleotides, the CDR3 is TGTGCCAGCACCCCTCGAGGGGCCGAGCAGTACTTC. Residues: CASTPRGAEQYF.

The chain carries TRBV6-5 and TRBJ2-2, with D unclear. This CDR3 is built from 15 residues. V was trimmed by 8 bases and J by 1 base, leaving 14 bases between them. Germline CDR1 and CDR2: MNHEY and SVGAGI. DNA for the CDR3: TGTGCCAGCCGTTCCGGGCAGATGAACACCGGGGAGCTGTTTTTT. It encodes CASRSGQMNTGELFF.

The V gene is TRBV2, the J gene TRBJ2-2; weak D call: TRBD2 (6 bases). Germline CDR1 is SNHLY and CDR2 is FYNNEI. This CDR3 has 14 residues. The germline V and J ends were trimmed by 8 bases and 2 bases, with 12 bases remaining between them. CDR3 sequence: CASQGGANTGELFF. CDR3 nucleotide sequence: TGTGCCAGCCAGGGCGGGGCAAACACCGGGGAGCTGTTTTTT.

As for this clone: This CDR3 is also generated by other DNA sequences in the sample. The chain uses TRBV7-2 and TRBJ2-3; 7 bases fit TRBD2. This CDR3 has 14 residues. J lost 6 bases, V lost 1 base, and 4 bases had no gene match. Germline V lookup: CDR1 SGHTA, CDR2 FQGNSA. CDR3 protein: CASSLEGRGDTQYF. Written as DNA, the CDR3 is TGTGCCAGCAGCTTAGAGGGGCGGGGGGATACGCAGTATTTT.

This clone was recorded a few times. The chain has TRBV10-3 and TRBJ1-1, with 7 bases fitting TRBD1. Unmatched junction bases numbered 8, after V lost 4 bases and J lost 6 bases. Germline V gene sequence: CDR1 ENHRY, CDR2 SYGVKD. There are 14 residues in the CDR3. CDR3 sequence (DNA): TGTGCCATCAGTGCGGGCCGACAGGGAGCTGAAGCTTTCTTT. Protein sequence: CAISAGRQGAEAFF.